This entry describes one T cell receptor (beta chain). The antigen is not known. The germline CDR1 and CDR2 sequences are MNHNS and SASEGT. The CDR3 is 17 residues long. V was cut by 3 bases and J by 6 bases, with 24 bases left in between. The sample belongs to a study of long-term antiretroviral therapy in people with HIV. Study results and caveats: Repertoires from HIV showed CDR3 length ranges narrower than those of controls. Dominating the repertoire at all time points were the clones that expanded before ART.

The authors ran the immunoSEQ assay, v3.0, at survey level. The data were produced by immunoSEQ multiplex PCR, yet TCRdb's version contains in-frame clones alone and is incomplete. The data show roughly 18,000 clones, 91% seen once. This sample comprised unsorted PBMCs, obtained 3 years after starting antiretroviral therapy. The rearrangement links TRBV6-1 to TRBJ2-7, with D possibly TRBD1 on 7 matching bases. The sequence derives from a man aged 45-65 years with HIV. The CDR3 protein is CASSDDEDRLQGGEQYF. The CDR3 region has the DNA TGTGCCAGCAGTGACGATGAGGACAGGCTTCAGGGGGGCGAGCAGTACTTC.